This passage covers 20 T cell receptor beta chains from one sample sequenced in a study of breast tumors, draining lymph nodes, adjacent tissues (dated by TCRdb to the mid-2010s). The lymph node samples were taken from the axillary draining lymph nodes of breast cancer patients. Library creation used multiplex PCR. The reads were generated on an Illumina HiSeq 2000. Clones were called with MiXCR by TCRdb after fastp trimmed the public reads at Q25, and only in-frame beta chains were retained. Each entry merges the rows of one CDR3 protein and shows their most common DNA and genes. This sample lists 170,000 or so distinct CDR3 sequences; 30% to 35% were detected once. The ten largest clones take up about 4% of the sample. The sequenced sample was axillary lymph node tissue. Source of these receptors: a female donor with breast cancer. Some clones in this sample may be carry-over from other donors' samples.

The V and J genes are TRBV7-6 and TRBJ2-7, with 12 bases that match TRBD1. J gave up 3 bases and V 6 bases, and 6 bases lay outside the gene matches. This CDR3 is built from 15 residues. CDR1 is SGHVS and CDR2 is FNYEAQ in the germline V gene. For the CDR3, the DNA is TGTGCCAGCAGTTCCCGGGACAGGGGGCTCTACGAGCAGTACTTC. Its translation: CASSSRDRGLYEQYF.

This clonotype was counted at least ten times. This sequence joins TRBV5-8 and TRBJ1-2; D remains unclear. CDR1 SGHTS and CDR2 YDEGEE come from the germline V gene. The CDR3 loop spans 15 amino acids. Trimming cost V 0 bases and J 2 bases, with 11 bases left between them. The CDR3 reads CASSLEGYRNYGYTF. The CDR3 bases are TGTGCCAGCAGCTTGGAGGGTTACAGAAACTATGGCTACACCTTC.

J is TRBJ2-3 and V is TRBV7-2; D not certain. Germline-derived CDR1 and CDR2 are SGHTA and FQGNSA. CDR3 length: 10 amino acids. V lost 5 bases and J 4 bases, leaving 1 base between the germline ends. CDR3 amino acids: CASSADTQYF. CDR3 DNA: TGTGCCAGCAGCGCAGATACGCAGTATTTT.

This chain connects TRBV6-5 to TRBJ1-2; 7 bases map to TRBD1. Trimming took 2 bases from V and 4 from J; bases not matched to a gene: 10. There are 16 residues in the CDR3. In germline, CDR1 is MNHEY, CDR2 SVGAGI. CDR3 DNA: TGTGCCAGCAGTTACGAGACAGGGAGACTCTTCTATGGCTACACCTTC. Translation: CASSYETGRLFYGYTF.

V and J are TRBV15 and TRBJ1-2; D may be TRBD1 (6 bases). Looked up from germline, CDR1 is LNHNV and CDR2 is YYDKDF (reference sequence). CDR3 length equals 18 residues. V lost 0 bases and J 6 bases, leaving 23 bases between the germline ends. The chain's CDR3 is CATSRDRGWGAGNDGYTF. As DNA, the CDR3 is TGTGCCACCAGCAGAGATAGGGGATGGGGGGCAGGGAATGATGGCTACACCTTC.

This clonotype was detected only once. This sequence joins TRBV20-1 and TRBJ2-7; D ambiguous. Germline loops: CDR1 DFQATT, CDR2 SNEGSKA (reference sequence). The CDR3 is made up of 20 amino acids. V gave up 6 bases and J gave up 0 bases, with 33 bases separating them. The CDR3 DNA is TGCAGTGCCATCCCCGCCTATTCGCGACGAGATACCGGATCCTCCTACGAGCAGTACTTC. Protein sequence: CSAIPAYSRRDTGSSYEQYF.

V is TRBV6-8 and J is TRBJ2-5; D is ambiguous. With 4 bases removed from V and 3 bases from J, the gap between germline ends came to 12 bases. The CDR3 length is 14 residues. From germline, CDR1 is MNHGY and CDR2 SAAAGT. CDR3: CASSSLLYKETQYF. CDR3 DNA: TGTGCCAGCAGTTCGCTCCTCTATAAAGAGACCCAGTACTTC.

V is TRBV20-1 and J is TRBJ2-1, with TRBD2 identical over 12 bases. The CDR3 sequence is 21 residues long. V shed 2 bases, J shed 4 bases, and the junction held 21 bases outside the gene matches. Germline V lookup: CDR1 DFQATT, CDR2 SNEGSKA (reference sequence). The CDR3 protein is CSARPRGGRLAGGPSYNEQFF. CDR3 DNA: TGCAGTGCTAGACCACGGGGAGGGAGGCTAGCGGGGGGGCCCTCGTACAATGAGCAGTTCTTC.

In the case of this clonotype: This is likely a read error, given that the CDR3 carries no conserved phenylalanine or tryptophan at its end. The chain combines TRBV4-1 with TRBJ1-1, with 8 bases fitting TRBD1. The germline CDR1 and CDR2 sequences are MGHRA and YSYEKL. With 4 bases clipped from V and 0 bases from J, the junction kept 10 bases outside the gene matches. This CDR3 spans 17 amino acids. The CDR3 nucleotides read TGCGCCAGCAGCCCAGTGAGGACAGGGTTCATGAACACTGAAGCTTTCTTG. This sequence encodes CASSPVRTGFMNTEAFL.

The rearrangement links TRBV6-2 or TRBV6-3 to TRBJ1-5, with D unresolved. Per the germline V gene, CDR1 is MNHEY and CDR2 is SVGEGT. Trimming pared 4 bases from V and 11 bases from J, leaving 9 bases between. This CDR3 spans 11 amino acids. This chain's CDR3 is CASSSKTSQHF. The DNA for the CDR3 is TGTGCCAGCAGTTCCAAGACGTCCCAGCATTTT.

For this clonotype: No conserved phenylalanine or tryptophan ends this CDR3, so it is likely a read error. The chain couples TRBV19 to TRBJ2-1, with D possibly being TRBD2 (6 bases). Germline CDR1 and CDR2: LNHDA and SQIVND (reference sequence). The CDR3 totals 16 residues. V was pared by 6 bases and J by 0 bases, with 15 bases between. CDR3 protein: CASSPREASSYNEQFS. DNA for the CDR3: TGTGCCAGTAGCCCTAGGGAGGCAAGCTCCTACAATGAGCAGTTCTCC.

This clonotype was found many times. The chain links TRBV5-8 to TRBJ1-2; D call uncertain. Trimming stripped 0 bases from V and 3 bases from J, with 6 bases between. The germline CDR1 and CDR2 sequences are SGHTS and YDEGEE. The CDR3 consists of 13 residues. The CDR3 here is CASSLVGDYGYTF. The CDR3 DNA is TGTGCCAGCAGCTTGGTCGGGGACTATGGCTACACCTTC.

Turning to this clonotype: Just one base apart from a much larger clone, this may be a read error. The CDR3 ends on some other residue instead of the conserved phenylalanine or tryptophan, so this is likely a read error. This chain joins TRBV7-8 and TRBJ1-2; D is undetermined. V was shortened by 4 bases and J by 8 bases, with 8 bases between the two germline ends. CDR1 SGHVS and CDR2 FQNEAQ come from the germline V gene. The CDR3 is 11 amino acids. The CDR3 nucleotides read TGTGCCAGCAGCTCGATATCGGGCTACACCTCC. It is translated as CASSSISGYTS.

This clonotype has ten or more counts. The chain is built from TRBV2 and TRBJ2-7; 8 nucleotides line up with TRBD1. Germline V gene sequence: CDR1 SNHLY, CDR2 FYNNEI. V gave up 5 bases and J gave up 2 bases; unmatched junction bases: 5. This CDR3 comprises 14 residues. The CDR3 loop is CASSPGTGPYEQYF. The CDR3 nucleotides are TGTGCCAGCAGTCCCGGGACAGGACCCTACGAGCAGTACTTC.

Comments on this clonotype: A much more abundant neighbour one base away suggests this may be a read error. The V gene is TRBV9, the J gene TRBJ2-1; D is possibly TRBD1 or TRBD2 (5 bases each). Germline V gene sequence: CDR1 SGDLS, CDR2 YYNGEE. The length of the CDR3 is 15 residues. The CDR3 protein is CASSSDSGSYNEQSF. CDR3 sequence (DNA): TGTGCCAGCAGCTCAGACAGCGGCTCCTACAATGAGCAGTCCTTC.

This clonotype has at least ten counts. The gene calls are TRBV19 and TRBJ1-3; 7 nucleotides line up with TRBD1. CDR3 size: 16 residues. Germline CDR1 and CDR2: LNHDA and SQIVND (reference sequence). V dropped 7 bases and J dropped 2; count of bases not matched to a gene: 11. In nucleotides, the CDR3 is TGTGCCAGTAATGCCCCCGACAGGGATGCTGGAAACACCATATATTTT. As protein: CASNAPDRDAGNTIYF.

In this sample, this clonotype turned up a few times. One base away lies a much larger clone, so this may be a sequencing read error. The gene calls are TRBV12-3 or TRBV12-4 and TRBJ2-2, with TRBD1 as a possible D gene (6 bases). V lost 7 bases and J lost 6, with 12 bases in between. The CDR3 loop spans 13 amino acids. CDR3 in DNA: TGTGCCAGCACCTTCACAGGGCCCGGGGAGCTGTTTTTT. The encoded protein is CASTFTGPGELFF.

A remark on this clonotype: In this CDR3 the conserved last residue, phenylalanine or tryptophan, is missing, so a read error is likely. The rearrangement uses TRBV29-1 and TRBJ2-7; no definite D call. The ends were cut back, 3 bases at V and 3 bases at J, with 9 bases in the middle. Germline values: CDR1 SQVTM, CDR2 ANQGSEA. The CDR3 is 12 amino acids. CDR3 in DNA: TGCAGCGTTGAGGGCTACCACTACGAGCAGTACTCC. Translated: CSVEGYHYEQYS.

This clonotype showed up many times. The gene calls are TRBV5-5 and TRBJ1-2, with D unclear. Trimming took 4 bases from V and 4 from J, leaving 20 bases between them. CDR3 size: 16 residues. Germline V gene lookup returns CDR1 SGHKS and CDR2 YYEKEE (reference sequence). CDR3 loop: CASSPPEPRIGYGYTF. The DNA of the CDR3 is TGTGCCAGCAGCCCACCAGAACCAAGGATAGGCTATGGCTACACCTTC.

In the case of this clonotype: This could be a read error, since a much larger clone is one nucleotide away. This rearrangement joins TRBV6-1 to TRBJ1-4, with D hard to call. This CDR3 contains 12 residues. The ends were cut back, 6 bases at V and 11 bases at J, with 13 bases in the middle. In germline, CDR1 is MNHNS, CDR2 SASEGT. The CDR3, as DNA: TGTGCCAGCAGCCAGCCCCCTGGGAAACTGTTTTTT. Protein sequence: CASSQPPGKLFF.